The 19 T cell receptor beta chains below come from one sample, sequenced in a study of blood T cell repertoires in COVID-19. Sequencing used immunoSEQ multiplex PCR; TCRdb keeps in-frame clones, though not all of them. There are some 75,000 clones in the sample; 86% occur only once, and around 6% lies in the top ten. Input material: peripheral blood. The receptors were sampled from a man older than 75 with COVID-19, enrolled during active disease.

V and J are TRBV6-5 and TRBJ1-5; 7 bases are a match to TRBD1. V lost 8 bases, J lost 2 bases, and 3 bases stayed unmatched. The CDR3 length is 13 residues. Germline CDR1 and CDR2: MNHEY and SVGAGI. The CDR3 DNA is TGTGCCAGCGAAGGACAGGGCAATCAGCCCCAGCATTTT. Amino acid sequence: CASEGQGNQPQHF.

V usage is TRBV4-3 and J usage is TRBJ1-2; D is possibly TRBD1 (6 bases). Trimming took off 1 base at V and 4 bases at J, with 13 bases between the two ends. In germline, CDR1 is LGHNA, CDR2 YSLEER. The CDR3 loop spans 15 amino acids. CDR3 loop: CASSQGAGDGYGYTF. CDR3 nucleotide sequence: TGCGCCAGCAGCCAAGGAGCAGGGGACGGCTATGGCTACACCTTC.

J is TRBJ2-2 and V is TRBV3-1 (or the pseudogene TRBV3-2); 9 bases are shared with TRBD2. CDR3 length: 16 amino acids. J gave up 4 bases and V 8 bases, and 11 bases lay outside the gene matches. Germline loops: CDR1 LGHDT, CDR2 YNNKEL (reference sequence). This CDR3 is CASGRPSGVGTGELFF. The CDR3 DNA sequence: TGTGCCAGCGGAAGGCCTAGCGGGGTGGGCACCGGGGAGCTGTTTTTT.

The chain recombines TRBV3-1 (or the pseudogene TRBV3-2) with TRBJ1-3; 10 positions match TRBD1. J gave up 1 base and V 0 bases, and 6 bases lay outside the gene matches. Looked up from germline, CDR1 is LGHDT and CDR2 is YNNKEL (reference sequence). This CDR3 has 18 amino acids. The DNA of the CDR3 is TGTGCCAGCAGCCAAGATAGGGGACAGGGGACTTCTGGAAACACCATATATTTT. It yields the protein CASSQDRGQGTSGNTIYF.

V and J are TRBV5-1 and TRBJ1-2; D is unresolved. There are 14 residues in the CDR3. CDR1 and CDR2 (germline): SGHRS, YFSETQ. V was cut by 0 bases and J by 0 bases, with 6 bases left in between. The CDR3 region has the DNA TGCGCCAGCAGCTTGGACGGGGCTAACTATGGCTACACCTTC. Its translation: CASSLDGANYGYTF.

The chain carries TRBV25-1 and TRBJ1-4; 8 positions match TRBD1. CDR1 and CDR2 from the germline V gene are MGHDK and SYGVNS. J lost 4 bases, V lost 6 bases, and 7 bases had no gene match. The CDR3 has 15 amino acids. The CDR3 nucleotides read TGTGCCAGCAGCCACGGGACAGGTTATAATGAAAAACTGTTTTTT. This encodes CASSHGTGYNEKLFF.

This clone was observed a handful of times. The gene calls are TRBV5-1 and TRBJ2-7; 10 bases are shared with TRBD1. Looked up from germline, CDR1 is SGHRS and CDR2 is YFSETQ. The CDR3 loop spans 15 amino acids. The junction had 10 bases not matched to a gene; V was cut back by 3 bases and J by 7 bases. The CDR3 DNA is TGCGCCAGCAGCTGGGGGGACAGGGGATATGGTGAGCAGTACTTC. Translated: CASSWGDRGYGEQYF.

This clone was detected only once. J is TRBJ2-5 and V is TRBV28; the D gene is possibly TRBD2 (5 bases). The CDR3 has 13 amino acids. The germline gives CDR1 MDHEN, CDR2 SYDVKM. V lost 7 bases, J lost 5 bases, and 14 bases lay in between. CDR3 in DNA: TGTGCCAGCACCCAACTTGGGGAGGAGACCCAGTACTTC. This translates into CASTQLGEETQYF.

This clone was detected once. The chain combines TRBV28 with TRBJ1-4; TRBD1 matches at 8 bases. Germline values: CDR1 MDHEN, CDR2 SYDVKM. This CDR3 comprises 12 residues. V dropped 8 bases and J dropped 7; count of bases not matched to a gene: 3. CDR3 sequence: CASGQGREKLFF. The CDR3 bases are TGTGCCAGCGGACAGGGACGTGAAAAACTGTTTTTT.

The chain has TRBV19 and TRBJ2-7; D is perhaps TRBD2 (7 bases). The germline V gene encodes CDR1 LNHDA and CDR2 SQIVND (reference sequence). The CDR3 consists of 15 residues. Between the trimmed V and J ends, which lost 1 base and 2 bases, there was a span of 12 bases. This CDR3 is CASSIGGGRTYEQYF. As DNA, the CDR3 is TGTGCCAGTAGTATAGGCGGGGGCCGGACCTACGAGCAGTACTTC. Supplemented by reference TRBV19 and TRBJ2-7, the full variable domain reads DGGITQSPKYLFRKEGQNVTLSCEQNLNHDAMYWYRQDPGQGLRLIYYSQIVNDFQKGDIAEGYSVSREKKESFPLTVTSAQKNPTAFYLCASSIGGGRTYEQYFGPGTRLTVT.

The gene calls are TRBV5-5 and TRBJ2-3, with TRBD2 identical over 8 bases. CDR3 size: 15 residues. Germline-derived CDR1 and CDR2 are SGHKS and YYEKEE (reference sequence). The V and J ends lost 4 bases and 6 bases, in that order; junction bases with no gene match: 10. CDR3 loop: CASSPRGALTDTQYF. CDR3 nucleotide sequence: TGTGCCAGCAGCCCGCGGGGGGCCTTAACGGATACGCAGTATTTT.

V usage is TRBV29-1 and J usage is TRBJ2-2; D perhaps matches TRBD1 (6 bases). Germline V gives CDR1 SQVTM, CDR2 ANQGSEA. The V end lost 5 bases, the J end lost 0 bases, and 10 bases lay between the germline ends. CDR3 size: 14 residues. Here the CDR3 reads CSVRRTANTGELFF. CDR3 coding DNA: TGCAGCGTTAGGCGGACAGCGAACACCGGGGAGCTGTTTTTT.

This sequence joins TRBV6-1 and TRBJ1-1; no reliable D call. Trimming took off 3 bases at V and 1 base at J, with 9 bases between the two ends. The length of the CDR3 is 14 residues. The germline V gene has CDR1 MNHNS and CDR2 SASEGT. This CDR3 is CASSDMAQNTEAFF. Here the CDR3 DNA reads TGTGCCAGCAGTGATATGGCACAGAACACTGAAGCTTTCTTT.

V gene TRBV5-1 combines with J gene TRBJ2-3; no firm D call. Germline CDR1 and CDR2: SGHRS and YFSETQ. CDR3 length: 14 amino acids. Trimming left V 2 bases short and J 1 base short, with 8 bases between. The CDR3 DNA follows: TGCGCCAGCAGCTTAGAGCGACGCACAGATACGCAGTATTTT. Translated: CASSLERRTDTQYF.

CDR3 bases: TGTGCTAGTGGTACGGGGACAGTTAATCAGCCCCAGCATTTT. Translation: CASGTGTVNQPQHF. The rearrangement joins TRBV12-5 to TRBJ1-5; 7 bases align to TRBD1. J was trimmed by 4 bases and V by 5 bases; bases with no gene match: 5. Germline V lookup: CDR1 LGHNT, CDR2 FRNRAP. The CDR3 consists of 14 residues.

The DNA for the CDR3 is TGTGCCAGCAGCCCAAGTCAGGGGGGCCTATCGGAAAAACTGTTTTTT. Translated: CASSPSQGGLSEKLFF. The chain has TRBV7-9 and TRBJ1-4; 7 bases fit TRBD1. V was clipped by 5 bases and J by 8 bases; unmatched bases: 14. Germline V gene sequence: CDR1 SEHNR, CDR2 FQNEAQ (reference sequence). The CDR3 length is 16 residues.

V and J are TRBV5-4 and TRBJ1-4; 9 nucleotides line up with TRBD1. Germline V gene sequence: CDR1 SGHNT, CDR2 YYREEE (reference sequence). The length of the CDR3 is 14 residues. The trim removed 3 bases at V and 3 bases at J, leaving 0 bases unmatched. CDR3 sequence reads: CASSWDRANEKLFF. CDR3 coding DNA: TGTGCCAGCAGCTGGGACAGGGCTAATGAAAAACTGTTTTTT.

The gene calls are TRBV2 and TRBJ2-5; D gene uncertain. From germline, CDR1 is SNHLY and CDR2 FYNNEI. This CDR3 is 12 amino acids long. V was cut by 2 bases and J by 5 bases, with 6 bases left in between. This CDR3 is CASSETWETQYF. The CDR3 DNA sequence: TGTGCCAGCAGTGAAACATGGGAGACCCAGTACTTC. Looking up the rest from reference TRBV2 and TRBJ2-5 gives the full variable domain: EPEVTQTPSHQVTQMGQEVILRCVPISNHLYFYWYRQILGQKVEFLVSFYNNEISEKSEIFDDQFSVERPDGSNFTLKIRSTKLEDSAMYFCASSETWETQYFGPGTRLLVL.

The table lists this clone with a few counts. The rearrangement joins TRBV3-1 (or the pseudogene TRBV3-2) to TRBJ1-2; D may be TRBD1 (5 bases). The CDR3 consists of 14 residues. Looked up from germline, CDR1 is LGHDT and CDR2 is YNNKEL (reference sequence). V lost 4 bases and J 6 bases, leaving 15 bases between the germline ends. The CDR3 region has the DNA TGTGCCAGCAGCCGCCTAGACACCAGGGATGGCTACACCTTC. It specifies CASSRLDTRDGYTF.